This entry lists 2 T cell receptor beta chains sequenced from one sample in a study of monozygotic twins with cystic fibrosis. The repertoire was sequenced with immunoSEQ multiplex PCR; TCRdb's copy has only in-frame clones and lacks some. The repertoire holds some 10,000 clones, over 99% seen once, with roughly 0.4% in the top ten. Sequenced: blood. The receptors were gathered from a man between 18 and 35 years old with cystic fibrosis.

The J gene is TRBJ2-3, the V gene TRBV19, with 9 bases identical to TRBD1. The CDR3 is 16 residues long. V lost 5 bases and J lost 5; bases outside the gene matches: 11. Germline CDR1 is LNHDA and CDR2 is SQIVND (reference sequence). CDR3 sequence (DNA): TGTGCCAGTAGTGTACAGGGGGCGCCGCCCGGAGATACGCAGTATTTT. As protein: CASSVQGAPPGDTQYF.

The chain uses TRBV7-2 and TRBJ2-7; a possible D gene is TRBD1 (6 bases). Germline CDR1 SGHTA, CDR2 FQGNSA. The CDR3 contains 15 residues. V dropped 1 base and J dropped 5 bases, with 15 bases sitting between them. CDR3 in amino acids: CASSLDTGFGNEQYF. The CDR3 coding sequence is TGTGCCAGCAGCTTAGATACAGGGTTTGGTAACGAGCAGTACTTC.